This section outlines one T cell receptor (beta chain) sequence together with its context. In the same sample, other DNA sequences code for this CDR3. This sample is drawn from a study of blood T cell repertoires in COVID-19. The CDR3 sequence is 13 residues long. V lost 4 bases, J lost 5 bases, and 5 bases stayed unmatched. The germline gives CDR1 SGHNT, CDR2 YYREEE (reference sequence). TCRdb's table, derived via immunoSEQ multiplex PCR, lists solely in-frame clones and lacks some. The data show about 130,000 clones, with roughly 77% seen just once and approximately 5.2% held by the top ten. The TCR originated in a woman in her seventies with COVID-19, enrolled during active disease. Sequenced: peripheral blood. The chain recombines TRBV5-4 with TRBJ1-2; 7 nucleotides line up with TRBD1. The CDR3 region is CASSPTGNYGYTF. The CDR3 coding sequence is TGTGCCAGCAGCCCGACAGGGAATTATGGCTACACCTTC.